This T cell receptor (beta chain) derives from a study of glioma-infiltrating T cells after dendritic cell vaccination. Germline values: CDR1 SGHDT, CDR2 YYEEEE. The CDR3 totals 15 residues. The PCR used 60 V beta and 13 J beta primers. TCRdb's table, derived via immunoSEQ multiplex PCR, lists solely in-frame clones and lacks some. The sample has approximately 90,000 clones, 70% to 90% seen once. This clone was seen a single time. This chain uses TRBV5-6 with TRBJ2-5, with D unclear. TRBJ2-7 matches the DNA end more closely, so the J call is doubtful. The TCR originated in a human donor with glioblastoma. Sequences were derived from blood, sampled before dendritic cell vaccination. CDR3 in amino acids: CASSLGPGASYEQYF. The CDR3 nucleotides are TGTGCCAGCAGCTTGGGGCCAGGCGCATCCTACGAGCAGTACTTC.